The next 17 T cell receptor beta chains were all read from a single sample in a study of blood T cell repertoires in COVID-19. Repertoires were generated with immunoSEQ multiplex PCR, while TCRdb's copy carries only in-frame clones and drops some. The table lists about 71,000 clones, approximately 92% of them singletons. What was sequenced was peripheral blood. All receptors come from a man aged 45-65 years with active COVID-19.

J is TRBJ1-2 and V is TRBV5-4; D may be TRBD1 (6 bases). V lost 0 bases and J lost 6, with 15 bases in between. The CDR3 spans 15 residues. CDR1 is SGHNT, CDR2 YYREEE, per germline (reference sequence). The CDR3 reads CASSLEKGVAHGYTF. For the CDR3, the DNA is TGTGCCAGCAGCTTGGAAAAGGGGGTCGCGCATGGCTACACCTTC.

This chain uses TRBV29-1 with TRBJ1-5; D possibly corresponds to TRBD1 (6 bases). The CDR3 extends over 15 amino acids. Germline loops: CDR1 SQVTM, CDR2 ANQGSEA. Trimming took 5 bases from V and 0 from J, leaving 14 bases between them. As DNA, the CDR3 is TGCAGCGTTATAGGGGGGGGCGCTAGCAATCAGCCCCAGCATTTT. It codes for CSVIGGGASNQPQHF.

The genes are TRBV4-1 and TRBJ1-1, with 7 bases identical to TRBD1. The CDR3 is made up of 15 amino acids. V lost 2 bases to trimming and J lost 4 bases; unmatched junction nucleotides: 7. From germline, CDR1 is MGHRA and CDR2 YSYEKL. CDR3 region: CASSQRDSSSTEAFF. In DNA, the CDR3 is TGCGCCAGCAGCCAACGGGACAGCTCATCCACTGAAGCTTTCTTT.

This clone was picked up one time. This chain connects TRBV19 to TRBJ1-2, with TRBD1 matching over 8 bases. Germline assignment: CDR1 LNHDA and CDR2 SQIVND (reference sequence). The CDR3 is made up of 14 amino acids. J lost 4 bases, V lost 1 base, and 2 bases had no gene match. CDR3 coding DNA: TGTGCCAGTAGTATAGGACAGGGGTCCTATGGCTACACCTTC. Its protein is CASSIGQGSYGYTF.

The table lists this clone with a count of one. The chain employs TRBV29-1 and TRBJ2-1, with TRBD2 identical over 12 bases. V lost 7 bases and J lost 8; bases outside the gene matches: 9. The CDR3 extends over 14 amino acids. CDR1 is SQVTM, CDR2 ANQGSEA, per germline. CDR3 in amino acids: CSATTSGGWDEQFF. The CDR3 coding sequence is TGCAGCGCAACTACTAGCGGGGGGTGGGATGAGCAGTTCTTC.

The J gene is TRBJ2-3, the V gene TRBV10-2, with 15 bases fitting TRBD2. J lost 5 bases, V lost 1 base, and 7 bases had no gene match. This CDR3 is 18 amino acids long. Germline assignment: CDR1 WSHSY and CDR2 SAAADI. CDR3 region: CASSEFRTSGGAKDTQYF. The CDR3 nucleotides read TGCGCCAGCAGTGAGTTCAGGACTAGCGGGGGGGCCAAAGATACGCAGTATTTT.

The rearrangement links TRBV7-9 to TRBJ2-5; 14 bases map to TRBD2. J gave up 3 bases and V 3 bases, and 3 bases lay outside the gene matches. In germline, CDR1 is SEHNR, CDR2 FQNEAQ (reference sequence). This CDR3 has 16 residues. DNA of the CDR3: TGTGCCAGCAGCTTGACGGGACTAGCGGGGGAAGAGACCCAGTACTTC. It yields the protein CASSLTGLAGEETQYF.

CDR3 loop: CASSYDGTGNYGYTF. In DNA form, the CDR3 reads TGTGCCAGCAGTTATGATGGAACGGGGAACTATGGCTACACCTTC. This chain uses TRBV6-6 with TRBJ1-2; D uncertain. The V end lost 3 bases, the J end lost 2 bases, and 13 bases lay between the germline ends. This CDR3 has 15 residues. Per germline, CDR1 MNHNY and CDR2 SVGAGI (reference sequence).

The V call is TRBV9, the J call TRBJ1-1, with TRBD1 identical over 9 bases. Germline CDR1 SGDLS, CDR2 YYNGEE. The CDR3 covers 14 residues. J gave up 5 bases and V 4 bases, and 6 bases lay outside the gene matches. The CDR3 DNA follows: TGTGCCAGCAGCTTAGGACAGGGGATGACTGAAGCTTTCTTT. This translates into CASSLGQGMTEAFF.

This chain joins TRBV5-1 and TRBJ1-3; 10 positions agree with TRBD1. The germline CDR1 and CDR2 sequences are SGHRS and YFSETQ. The V and J ends lost 3 bases and 0 bases, in that order; junction bases with no gene match: 6. The CDR3 extends over 17 amino acids. The CDR3 loop is CASSSGQGTVSGNTIYF. CDR3 nucleotide sequence: TGCGCCAGCAGCTCGGGACAGGGGACCGTCTCTGGAAACACCATATATTTT.

The gene calls are TRBV6-5 and TRBJ2-1; the D is unclear. The CDR3 sequence is 15 residues long. Trimming took off 7 bases at V and 0 bases at J, with 13 bases between the two ends. Looked up from germline, CDR1 is MNHEY and CDR2 is SVGAGI. CDR3 residues: CASKPSLSSYNEQFF. CDR3 DNA: TGTGCCAGCAAACCATCGCTGAGCTCCTACAATGAGCAGTTCTTC.

The CDR3 nucleotides are TGTGCCAGCAGGTTCTCAGGGGGCTCTGGAAACACCATATATTTT. Amino acids: CASRFSGGSGNTIYF. This chain uses TRBV6-5 with TRBJ1-3, with 7 bases matching TRBD1. The V gene's germline CDR1 is MNHEY and CDR2 SVGAGI. The CDR3 covers 15 residues. The J segment lost 0 bases and the V segment lost 6 bases, leaving 5 bases of the junction unmatched.

The chain employs TRBV4-3 and TRBJ2-1, with D possibly TRBD2 on 7 matching bases. Trimming pared 0 bases from V and 6 bases from J, leaving 15 bases between. Per germline, CDR1 LGHNA and CDR2 YSLEER. This CDR3 region has 16 residues. The CDR3 reads CASSQDRRGGGNEQFF. The CDR3 DNA reads TGCGCCAGCAGCCAAGATAGGAGGGGGGGAGGCAATGAGCAGTTCTTC.

This clone was counted once. This chain joins TRBV15 and TRBJ1-3; possible D gene TRBD1, 6 bases. Per germline, CDR1 LNHNV and CDR2 YYDKDF (reference sequence). This CDR3 is built from 17 residues. Trimming shortened V by 0 bases and J by 0 bases, and 12 bases separated the two germline ends. The CDR3 DNA is TGTGCCACCAGCAGAGATGGGGACATACGCTCTGGAAACACCATATATTTT. As protein: CATSRDGDIRSGNTIYF.

The chain uses TRBV5-5 and TRBJ1-1, with a tentative D call TRBD1 (6 bases). Germline-derived CDR1 and CDR2 are SGHKS and YYEKEE (reference sequence). This CDR3 has 15 amino acids. Trimming took 2 bases from V and 8 from J, leaving 19 bases between them. This CDR3 is CASSLLPGARKEAFF. The CDR3 DNA reads as TGTGCCAGCAGCTTACTCCCAGGGGCGCGGAAAGAAGCTTTCTTT.

This sequence joins TRBV7-8 and TRBJ1-3, with a tentative D call TRBD1 (5 bases). Germline CDR1 is SGHVS and CDR2 is FQNEAQ. CDR3 length: 15 residues. V was clipped by 5 bases and J by 2 bases, with 13 bases between them. CDR3 bases: TGTGCCAGCAGCGAGATTGGGGGGGCTGGAAACACCATATATTTT. Amino acid sequence: CASSEIGGAGNTIYF.

The chain links TRBV18 to TRBJ1-1, with 7 bases identical to TRBD1. Germline CDR1 is KGHSH and CDR2 is LQKENI. The CDR3 is 13 residues long. J was trimmed by 1 base and V by 6 bases; bases with no gene match: 2. CDR3 coding DNA: TGTGCCAGCTCGGGACAGAAGAACACTGAAGCTTTCTTT. Translated: CASSGQKNTEAFF.